A selection of T cell receptor beta chains follows, all from one sample in a study of cytomegalovirus exposure and HLA in healthy donors. Method: immunoSEQ multiplex PCR; TCRdb's copy keeps in-frame clones and lacks some. The sample carries fewer than 200,000 clones, 71% recorded once. Sequenced sample: PBMCs. Receptor source: a woman in her 30s in good health and CMV-seronegative. The CDR3 runs from the conserved cysteine through the conserved F or W. A D gene is named only where the DNA matches it firmly. Clone size appears in some rows only: once, few, many, or a class for an expanded clone.

j_call | v_call | d_call | clone_size | cdr3_nt | cdr3_aa
TRBJ1-6 | TRBV7-2 | TRBD1 | . | TGTGCCAGCAGCTTAAATAGTCCCGGGACAGATTATTCACCCCTCCACTTT | CASSLNSPGTDYSPLHF
TRBJ1-6 | TRBV5-4 | . | . | TGTGCCAGCAGCCAGGACAGTAATTCACCCCTCCACTTT | CASSQDSNSPLHF
TRBJ1-5 | TRBV19 | TRBD1 | . | TGTGCCAGTAGTATAGTCAGAGCGGCAGGGGGGCATCAGCCCCAGCATTTT | CASSIVRAAGGHQPQHF
TRBJ2-7 | TRBV4-3 | . | . | TGCGCCAGCAGCCAAGATCTACAGGATTACTACGAGCAGTACTTC | CASSQDLQDYYEQYF
TRBJ2-7 | TRBV28 | . | . | TGTGCCAGCAGTTTCGCGGGACAGATTTCCTACGAGCAGTACTTC | CASSFAGQISYEQYF
TRBJ2-7 | TRBV11-1 | . | . | TGTGCCAGCAGGGCAGGGCCGTCCTACGAGCAGTACTTC | CASRAGPSYEQYF
TRBJ2-5 | TRBV5-4 | . | . | TGTGCCAGCAGCGGGGACACATTGTACCAAGAGACCCAGTACTTC | CASSGDTLYQETQYF
TRBJ1-1 | TRBV9 | TRBD1 | . | TGTGCCAGCAGCGCATCCGGGACAGAGACTGAAGCTTTCTTT | CASSASGTETEAFF
TRBJ2-1 | TRBV27 | TRBD2 | . | TGTGCCAGCAGCCCCGGACTAGCGCGCTACAATGAGCAGTTCTTC | CASSPGLARYNEQFF
TRBJ1-2 | TRBV29-1 | . | . | TGCAGCGTTGGTGACAGCGGCTACACCTTC | CSVGDSGYTF
TRBJ2-2 | TRBV2 | . | . | TGTGCCAGCAGTGAACAAGGGACCAGGGGGGCCGGGGAGCTGTTTTTT | CASSEQGTRGAGELFF
TRBJ2-1 | TRBV5-1 | TRBD2 | . | TGCGCCAGCAGCTCTCGACTAGCGGGAGTCGGGGGTAGCTCCTACAATGAGCAGTTCTTC | CASSSRLAGVGGSSYNEQFF
TRBJ2-7 | TRBV29-1 | TRBD2 | . | TGCAGCGTTAGACTAGCGGGAGGGGAGCAGTACTTC | CSVRLAGGEQYF
TRBJ1-2 | TRBV5-5 | TRBD1 | . | TGTGCCAGCAGCTTGGAGGGACAGCTTTATGGCTACACCTTC | CASSLEGQLYGYTF
TRBJ2-1 | TRBV6-5 | TRBD1 | . | TGTGCCAGCAGACGGGGGACAGGGGCCTCCAATGAGCAGTTCTTC | CASRRGTGASNEQFF
TRBJ2-3 | TRBV28 | TRBD2 | . | TGTGCCAGCGGAAAGGGGAGCGGGAGGGCACATACGCAGTATTTT | CASGKGSGRAHTQYF
TRBJ1-1 | TRBV7-2 | . | . | TGTGCCAGCAGCACGGCGGTAAACACTGAAGCTTTCTTT | CASSTAVNTEAFF
TRBJ2-1 | TRBV9 | . | . | TGTGCCAGCAGCGTAGGTGGGCGGGCCTCCTACAATGAGCAGTTCTTC | CASSVGGRASYNEQFF
TRBJ2-1 | TRBV4-2 | . | . | TGTGCCAGCAGCCAAGAGCGGACTACGTACAATGAGCAGTTCTTC | CASSQERTTYNEQFF
TRBJ2-5 | TRBV9 | . | . | TGTGCCAGCAGCGCTACCGCTGGGGGCCGGGAGACCCAGTACTTC | CASSATAGGRETQYF
TRBJ2-2 | TRBV7-9 | . | . | TGTTCCAGCAGGCCTGACCCAGGCTGGGAGCTGTTTTTT | CSSRPDPGWELFF
TRBJ2-7 | TRBV5-6 | TRBD1 | . | TGTGCCAGCAGCCCCCCCGACAGGGGTAGTCTCGAGCAGTACTTC | CASSPPDRGSLEQYF
TRBJ2-5 | TRBV13 | . | . | TGTGCCAGCAGCTTAGTGGCAGCGGGCAACCAAGAGACCCAGTACTTC | CASSLVAAGNQETQYF
TRBJ2-7 | TRBV19 | TRBD1 | . | TGTGCCAGTAAGGGACAGGGAGACTCCTACGAGCAGTACTTC | CASKGQGDSYEQYF
TRBJ1-1 | TRBV4-1 | . | . | TGCGCCAGCAGCCGAGGACAGTCAACTGAAGCTTTCTTT | CASSRGQSTEAFF
TRBJ1-5 | TRBV7-3 | . | . | TGTGCCAGCAGCTTGTATCTTTTCAGGGATAGCAATCAGCCCCAGCATTTT | CASSLYLFRDSNQPQHF
TRBJ1-5 | TRBV2 | . | . | TGTGCCAGCAGGTCGACAGCAATCGATCAGCCCCAGCATTTT | CASRSTAIDQPQHF
TRBJ2-1 | TRBV19 | TRBD2 | . | TGTGCCAGTAGTATAGCCAGCGGGAGGATTAATGAGCAGTTCTTC | CASSIASGRINEQFF
TRBJ1-5 | TRBV15 | TRBD1 | . | TGTGCCACCAGCAGAGATCAGGGACAGGGGGGTCAGCCCCAGCATTTT | CATSRDQGQGGQPQHF
TRBJ1-4 | TRBV28 | . | few | TGTGCCAGCAGTTTAGTCCTCGGGGAGGCTAATGAAAAACTGTTTTTT | CASSLVLGEANEKLFF
TRBJ2-1 | TRBV11-2 | TRBD1 | . | TGTGCCAGCAGCTTCGGGACAGCCTACAATGAGCAGTTCTTC | CASSFGTAYNEQFF
TRBJ2-5 | TRBV7-9 | TRBD2 | . | TGTGCCAGCAGCTCCTTAGGGAGGGAAGAGACCCAGTACTTC | CASSSLGREETQYF
TRBJ1-1 | TRBV28 | . | . | TGTGCCAGCAGTTCCGACTTTGGAGCTTTCTTT | CASSSDFGAFF
TRBJ1-5 | TRBV28 | . | . | TGTGCCAGCAGACTCCAGGGACTTAGCAATCAGCCCCAGCATTTT | CASRLQGLSNQPQHF
TRBJ2-5 | TRBV4-2 | . | . | TGTGCCAGCAGCCAAGGGACTACCCCACAAGAGACCCAGTACTTC | CASSQGTTPQETQYF
TRBJ2-3 | TRBV6-5 | . | . | TGTGCCAGCAGTTACGACGGGGTCACAGATACGCAGTATTTT | CASSYDGVTDTQYF
TRBJ1-6 | TRBV6-6 | . | . | TGTGCCAGCAGCCACCCGGGGGGAGGGAGGAATTCACCCCTCCACTTT | CASSHPGGGRNSPLHF
TRBJ1-1 | TRBV4-1 | . | . | TGCGCCAGCAGTCTGCGGACAGTCCAAAACACTGAAGCTTTCTTT | CASSLRTVQNTEAFF
TRBJ1-1 | TRBV6-5 | . | . | TGTGCCAACAGCCGACGGAGTAGCACTGAAGCTTTCTTT | CANSRRSSTEAFF
TRBJ2-7 | TRBV9 | TRBD1 | few | TGTGCCAGCAGCGTATCAGGGGGCGGATACGAGCAGTACTTC | CASSVSGGGYEQYF
TRBJ1-1 | TRBV4-2 | TRBD1 | . | TGTGCCAGCAGCCCGCCCCCAGGGGGGTTTAACACTGAAGCTTTCTTT | CASSPPPGGFNTEAFF
TRBJ1-4 | TRBV7-9 | . | . | TGTGCCAGCAGCTTAGTGGACAGTAATGAAAAACTGTTTTTT | CASSLVDSNEKLFF
TRBJ2-1 | TRBV5-6 | TRBD2 | . | TGTGCCAGCAGTTATCTAGCGGGCGTTTCTCATGAGCAGTTCTTC | CASSYLAGVSHEQFF
TRBJ1-2 | TRBV29-1 | . | . | TGCAGCGTTGAAGACAGGGTAAACTATGGCTACACCTTC | CSVEDRVNYGYTF
TRBJ2-1 | TRBV27 | . | . | TGTGCCAGCAGTTCTCTCTCCTCCTACAATGAGCAGTTCTTC | CASSSLSSYNEQFF
TRBJ2-3 | TRBV7-9 | . | . | TGTGCCAGCAGCTACACGCCAGATACGCAGTATTTT | CASSYTPDTQYF
TRBJ1-2 | TRBV4-3 | . | . | TGCGCCAGCAGCCAAGATTTAGTCCTAAACTATGGCTACACCTTC | CASSQDLVLNYGYTF
TRBJ2-3 | TRBV5-6 | . | . | TGTGCCAGCAGCTTGGATCTAACTAGCACAGATACGCAGTATTTT | CASSLDLTSTDTQYF
TRBJ2-5 | TRBV5-4 | . | . | TGTGCCAGCAGCTTGGCAAGTAGAATCGGGGAGGAGACCCAGTACTTC | CASSLASRIGEETQYF
TRBJ1-5 | TRBV6-7 | . | . | TGTGCCAGCAGTTACTCGACCCTCGGGGGGCAGAATCAGCCCCAGCATTTT | CASSYSTLGGQNQPQHF
TRBJ2-3 | TRBV7-8 | TRBD1 | few | TGTGCCAGCAGCCTTCGGGACAGGGGACCCACAGATACGCAGTATTTT | CASSLRDRGPTDTQYF
TRBJ1-5 | TRBV18 | TRBD1 | . | TGTGCCAGCTCGGGGACAGGAAATCAGCCCCAGCATTTT | CASSGTGNQPQHF
TRBJ2-5 | TRBV29-1 | . | . | TGCAGCGTTGATGGAGGGCAAGTCCAAGAGACCCAGTACTTC | CSVDGGQVQETQYF
TRBJ1-2 | TRBV7-9 | TRBD1 | . | TGTGCCAGCAGCTCAGGACAGGCCTATGGCTACACCTTC | CASSSGQAYGYTF
TRBJ2-7 | TRBV7-6 | . | . | TGTGCCAGCAGCTTTGGCGGGAACTACGAGCAGTACTTC | CASSFGGNYEQYF